This is a list of T cell receptor beta chains from one sample in a study of cytomegalovirus exposure and HLA in healthy donors. The protocol was immunoSEQ multiplex PCR, while the TCRdb copy is restricted to in-frame clones and leaves out a portion. This table holds around 140,000 clones, approximately 80% found once. Source material: PBMCs. The receptors were gathered from a man aged 40-49 years in good health and CMV-seronegative. CDR3s include the opening cysteine and the closing phenylalanine or tryptophan. Fields, in order: J gene, D gene, V gene, clone size, CDR3 protein, CDR3 DNA. A D gene is named only where the DNA matches it firmly. Not all rows give a size; the values are once, few, many and, for expanded clones, a class.

j_call: TRBJ2-2
d_call: TRBD2
v_call: TRBV13
clone_size: -
cdr3_aa: CASSLKLAGGLELFF
cdr3_nt: TGTGCCAGCAGCTTAAAACTAGCGGGGGGCTTAGAGCTGTTTTTT

j_call: TRBJ2-1
d_call: -
v_call: TRBV5-1
clone_size: -
cdr3_aa: CASSLGGESSYNEQFF
cdr3_nt: TGCGCCAGCAGCTTGGGAGGTGAGAGCTCCTACAATGAGCAGTTCTTC

j_call: TRBJ1-4
d_call: -
v_call: TRBV15
clone_size: few
cdr3_aa: CATSRDQGDEKLFF
cdr3_nt: TGTGCCACCAGCAGAGATCAAGGGGATGAAAAACTGTTTTTT

j_call: TRBJ1-2
d_call: TRBD1
v_call: TRBV7-2
clone_size: -
cdr3_aa: CASSSNRGSYGYTF
cdr3_nt: TGTGCCAGCAGCTCTAACAGGGGTAGCTATGGCTACACCTTC

j_call: TRBJ1-6
d_call: -
v_call: TRBV6-1
clone_size: -
cdr3_aa: CASSERGLGSYNSPLHF
cdr3_nt: TGTGCCAGCAGTGAACGAGGGTTGGGGAGCTATAATTCACCCCTCCACTTT

j_call: TRBJ1-1
d_call: -
v_call: TRBV7-9
clone_size: -
cdr3_aa: CASSLVVNTEAFF
cdr3_nt: TGTGCCAGCAGCTTAGTAGTGAACACTGAAGCTTTCTTT

j_call: TRBJ1-2
d_call: -
v_call: TRBV5-8
clone_size: -
cdr3_aa: CASSLGSARRDYGYTF
cdr3_nt: TGTGCCAGCAGCTTGGGGAGTGCCCGCAGGGACTATGGCTACACCTTC

j_call: TRBJ2-7
d_call: TRBD2
v_call: TRBV30
clone_size: -
cdr3_aa: CAWSLTGTGGAEQYF
cdr3_nt: TGTGCCTGGAGTTTAACCGGGACCGGGGGGGCCGAGCAGTACTTC

j_call: TRBJ2-1
d_call: -
v_call: TRBV7-9
clone_size: -
cdr3_aa: CASSFLGNEQFF
cdr3_nt: TGTGCCAGCAGCTTTCTCGGCAATGAGCAGTTCTTC

j_call: TRBJ1-4
d_call: -
v_call: TRBV2
clone_size: -
cdr3_aa: CASSTGGLGREKLFF
cdr3_nt: TGTGCCAGCTCTACTGGGGGACTCGGACGGGAAAAACTGTTTTTT